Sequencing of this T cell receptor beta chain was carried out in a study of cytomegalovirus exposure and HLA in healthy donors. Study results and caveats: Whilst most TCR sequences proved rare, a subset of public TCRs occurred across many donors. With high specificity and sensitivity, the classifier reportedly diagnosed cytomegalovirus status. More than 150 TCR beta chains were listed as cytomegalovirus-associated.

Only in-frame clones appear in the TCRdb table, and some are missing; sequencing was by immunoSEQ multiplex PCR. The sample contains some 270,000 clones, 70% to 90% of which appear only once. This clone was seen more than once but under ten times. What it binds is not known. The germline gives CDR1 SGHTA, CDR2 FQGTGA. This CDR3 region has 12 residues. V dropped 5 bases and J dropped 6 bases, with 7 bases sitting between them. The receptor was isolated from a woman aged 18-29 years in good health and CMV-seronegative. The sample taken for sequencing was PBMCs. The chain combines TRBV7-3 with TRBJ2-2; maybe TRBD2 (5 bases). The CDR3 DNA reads TGTGCCAGCAGCGCGGACTCCGGGGAGCTGTTTTTT. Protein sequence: CASSADSGELFF.